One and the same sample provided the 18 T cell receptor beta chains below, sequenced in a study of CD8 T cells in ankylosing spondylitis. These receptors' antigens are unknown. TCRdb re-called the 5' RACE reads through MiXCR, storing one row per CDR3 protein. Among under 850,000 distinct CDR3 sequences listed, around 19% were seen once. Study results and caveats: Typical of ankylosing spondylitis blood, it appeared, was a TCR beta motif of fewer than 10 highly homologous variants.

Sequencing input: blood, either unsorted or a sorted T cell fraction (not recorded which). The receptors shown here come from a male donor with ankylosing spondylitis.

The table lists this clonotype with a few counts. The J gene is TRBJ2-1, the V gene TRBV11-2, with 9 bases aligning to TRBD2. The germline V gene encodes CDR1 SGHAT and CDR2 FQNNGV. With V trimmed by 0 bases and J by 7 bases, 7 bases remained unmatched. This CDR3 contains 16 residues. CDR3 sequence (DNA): TGTGCCAGCAGCTTAGATTGGGGTAGCGGGGGTAATGAGCAGTTCTTC. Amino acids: CASSLDWGSGGNEQFF.

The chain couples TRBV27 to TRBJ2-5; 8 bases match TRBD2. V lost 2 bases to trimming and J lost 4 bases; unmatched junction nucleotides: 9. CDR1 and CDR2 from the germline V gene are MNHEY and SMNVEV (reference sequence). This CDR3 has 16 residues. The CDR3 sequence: CASSLQRETPGETQYF. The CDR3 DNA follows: TGTGCCAGCAGTTTACAGCGGGAGACCCCAGGAGAGACCCAGTACTTC.

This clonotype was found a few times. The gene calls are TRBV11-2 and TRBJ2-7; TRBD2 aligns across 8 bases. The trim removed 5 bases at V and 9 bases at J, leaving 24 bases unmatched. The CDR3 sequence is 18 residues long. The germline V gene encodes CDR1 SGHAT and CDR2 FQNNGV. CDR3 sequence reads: CASSVQRGGPRTSFWQYF. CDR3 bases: TGTGCCAGCAGCGTACAGAGGGGGGGACCTAGGACTAGCTTTTGGCAGTACTTC. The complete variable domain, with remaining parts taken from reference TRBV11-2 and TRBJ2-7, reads EAGVAQSPRYKIIEKRQSVAFWCNPISGHATLYWYQQILGQGPKLLIQFQNNGVVDDSQLPKDRFSAERLKGVDSTLKIQPAKLEDSAVYLCASSVQRGGPRTSFWQYFGPGTRLTVT.

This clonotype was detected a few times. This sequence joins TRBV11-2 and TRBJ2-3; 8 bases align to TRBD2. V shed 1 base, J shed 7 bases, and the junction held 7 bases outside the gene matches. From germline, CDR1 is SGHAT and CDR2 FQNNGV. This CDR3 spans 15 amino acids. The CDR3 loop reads CASSLAGGGQNTQYF. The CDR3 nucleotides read TGTGCCAGCAGCTTAGCCGGGGGGGGCCAGAATACGCAGTATTTT.

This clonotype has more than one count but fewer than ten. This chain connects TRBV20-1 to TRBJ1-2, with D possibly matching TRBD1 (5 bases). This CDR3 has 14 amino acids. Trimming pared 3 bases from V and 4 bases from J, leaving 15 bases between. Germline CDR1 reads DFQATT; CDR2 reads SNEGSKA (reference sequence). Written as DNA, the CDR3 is TGCAGTGCTAGCCCAGCCAGGGAAGGCTATGGCTACACCTTC. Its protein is CSASPAREGYGYTF.

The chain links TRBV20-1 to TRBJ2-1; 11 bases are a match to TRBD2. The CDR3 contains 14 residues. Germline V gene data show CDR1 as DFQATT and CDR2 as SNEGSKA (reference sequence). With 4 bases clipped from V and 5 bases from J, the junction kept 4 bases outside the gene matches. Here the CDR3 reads CSATSGGSDNEQFF. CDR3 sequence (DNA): TGCAGTGCTACTAGCGGGGGGTCAGACAATGAGCAGTTCTTC.

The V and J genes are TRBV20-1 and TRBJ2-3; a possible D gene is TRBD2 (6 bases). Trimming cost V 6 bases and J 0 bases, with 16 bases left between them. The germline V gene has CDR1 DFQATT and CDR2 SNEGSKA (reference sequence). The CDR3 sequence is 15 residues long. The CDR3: CSATSGGISTDTQYF. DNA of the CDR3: TGCAGTGCGACGAGCGGAGGGATTAGCACAGATACGCAGTATTTT.

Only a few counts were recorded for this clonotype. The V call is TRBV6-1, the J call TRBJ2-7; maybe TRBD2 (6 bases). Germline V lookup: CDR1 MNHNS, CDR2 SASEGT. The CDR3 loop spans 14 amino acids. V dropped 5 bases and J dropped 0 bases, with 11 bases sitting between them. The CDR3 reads CASSRDFTSYEQYF. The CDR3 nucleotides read TGTGCCAGCAGTCGGGACTTTACCTCCTACGAGCAGTACTTC.

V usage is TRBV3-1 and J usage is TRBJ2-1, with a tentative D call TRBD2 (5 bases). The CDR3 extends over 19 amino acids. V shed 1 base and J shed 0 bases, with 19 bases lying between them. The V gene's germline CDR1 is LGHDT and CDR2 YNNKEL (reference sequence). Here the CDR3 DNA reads TGTGCCAGCAGCCAAGTTCCCCTTGTCGGGGTGGGCTCCTACAATGAGCAGTTCTTC. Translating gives CASSQVPLVGVGSYNEQFF.

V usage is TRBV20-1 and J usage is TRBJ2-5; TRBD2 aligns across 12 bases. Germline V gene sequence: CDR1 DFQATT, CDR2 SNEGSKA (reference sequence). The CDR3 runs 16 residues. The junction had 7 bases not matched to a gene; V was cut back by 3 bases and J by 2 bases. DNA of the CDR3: TGCAGTGCTAGCGGTGGGCTAGCGGGGGGGCAAGAGACCCAGTACTTC. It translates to CSASGGLAGGQETQYF.

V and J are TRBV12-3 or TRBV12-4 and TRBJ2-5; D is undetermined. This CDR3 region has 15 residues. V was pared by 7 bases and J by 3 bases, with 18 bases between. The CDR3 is CASKARQAPKETQYF. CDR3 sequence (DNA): TGTGCCAGCAAGGCCCGCCAAGCGCCTAAAGAGACCCAGTACTTC.

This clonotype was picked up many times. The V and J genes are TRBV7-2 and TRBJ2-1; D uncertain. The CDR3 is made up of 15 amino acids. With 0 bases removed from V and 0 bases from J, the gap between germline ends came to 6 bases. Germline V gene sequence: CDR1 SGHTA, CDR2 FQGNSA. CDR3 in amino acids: CASSLAGSSYNEQFF. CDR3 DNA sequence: TGTGCCAGCAGCTTAGCGGGAAGCTCCTACAATGAGCAGTTCTTC. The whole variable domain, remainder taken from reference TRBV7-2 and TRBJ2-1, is GAGVSQSPSNKVTEKGKDVELRCDPISGHTALYWYRQSLGQGLEFLIYFQGNSAPDKSGLPSDRFSAERTGGSVSTLTIQRTQQEDSAVYLCASSLAGSSYNEQFFGPGTRLTVL.

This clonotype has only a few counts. The DNA of the CDR3 is TGCGCCAGCAGCTTGGGACAGGGGAGTTATAACACTGAAGCTTTCTTT. Translating it yields CASSLGQGSYNTEAFF. The gene calls are TRBV5-1 and TRBJ1-1, with 8 nucleotides matching TRBD1. Losses at the gene ends were 0 bases for V and 2 bases for J; bases not matched to a gene: 6. The length of the CDR3 is 16 residues. Germline assignment: CDR1 SGHRS and CDR2 YFSETQ.

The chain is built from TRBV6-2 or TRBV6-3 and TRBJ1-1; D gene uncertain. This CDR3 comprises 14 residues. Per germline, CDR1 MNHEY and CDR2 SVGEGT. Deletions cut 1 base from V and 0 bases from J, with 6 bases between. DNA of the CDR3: TGTGCCAGCAGTTACTTTAAATTGAACACTGAAGCTTTCTTT. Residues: CASSYFKLNTEAFF.

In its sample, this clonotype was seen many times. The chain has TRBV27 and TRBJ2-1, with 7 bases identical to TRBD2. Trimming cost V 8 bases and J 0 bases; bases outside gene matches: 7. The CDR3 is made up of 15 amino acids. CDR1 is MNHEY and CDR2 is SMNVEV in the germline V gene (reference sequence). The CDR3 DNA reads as TGTGCCAGCGGGGCGGGAGAGAGCTCCTACAATGAGCAGTTCTTC. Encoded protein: CASGAGESSYNEQFF.

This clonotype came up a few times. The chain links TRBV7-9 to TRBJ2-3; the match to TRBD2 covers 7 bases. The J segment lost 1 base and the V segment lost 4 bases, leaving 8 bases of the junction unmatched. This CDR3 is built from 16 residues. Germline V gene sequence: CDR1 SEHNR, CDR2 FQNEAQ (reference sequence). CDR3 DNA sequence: TGTGCCAGCAGCTCCCCAGCGGGAAAAGGCACAGATACGCAGTATTTT. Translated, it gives CASSSPAGKGTDTQYF.

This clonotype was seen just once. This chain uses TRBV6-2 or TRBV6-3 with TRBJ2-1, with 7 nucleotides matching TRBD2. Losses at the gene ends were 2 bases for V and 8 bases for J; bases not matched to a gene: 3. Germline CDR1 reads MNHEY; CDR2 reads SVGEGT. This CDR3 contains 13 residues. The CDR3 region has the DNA TGTGCCAGCAGTTACGGGGGGGGATATGAGCAGTTCTTC. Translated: CASSYGGGYEQFF.

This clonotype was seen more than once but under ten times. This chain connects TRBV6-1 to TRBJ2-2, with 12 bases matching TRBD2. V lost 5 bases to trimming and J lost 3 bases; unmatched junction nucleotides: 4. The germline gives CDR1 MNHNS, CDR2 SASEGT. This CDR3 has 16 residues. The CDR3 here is CASSPTSGSYTGELFF. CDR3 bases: TGTGCCAGCAGTCCGACTAGCGGGAGTTACACCGGGGAGCTGTTTTTT.